The clone carrying this T cell receptor beta chain has at least ten counts. What it binds is unknown. HTBI primers from iRepertoire and Arm-PCR of CDR3 regions yielded the TCR beta libraries. TCRdb passed the multiplex PCR reads through MiXCR, listing each CDR3 protein once. The sample includes fewer than 350,000 distinct CDR3 sequences, 15% to 20% of them seen just once. This entry is derived from a study of regulatory T cells in long-lasting Graves disease. About the research overall: Graves' patients who were just diagnosed had used antithyroid drugs for under 3 months.

Broader study findings: There were preferences for TRBV28, TRBJ1-2 and TRBJ2-5 in persistent disease. Newly diagnosed Graves' patients exceeded persistent ones in TCR diversity.

This CDR3 region has 16 residues. Trimming shortened V by 5 bases and J by 0 bases, and 16 bases separated the two germline ends. CDR1 is MNHEY, CDR2 SMNVEV, per germline (reference sequence). Described time point: newly diagnosed GD, antithyroid drugs for less than 3 months. TCR sequences were obtained from RNA taken from PBMCs. The authors diagnosed Graves' disease using American Thyroid Association guidelines. The sample consisted of peripheral blood mononuclear cells (PBMCs), taken at new diagnosis, from a patient treated with antithyroid drugs. The receptor comes from a female donor with Graves disease. This chain joins TRBV27 and TRBJ1-1, with D possibly TRBD1 on 5 matching bases. In DNA form, the CDR3 reads TGTGCCAGCAGTCAGACAGCATCTCTGATGAACACTGAAGCTTTCTTT. It encodes CASSQTASLMNTEAFF.